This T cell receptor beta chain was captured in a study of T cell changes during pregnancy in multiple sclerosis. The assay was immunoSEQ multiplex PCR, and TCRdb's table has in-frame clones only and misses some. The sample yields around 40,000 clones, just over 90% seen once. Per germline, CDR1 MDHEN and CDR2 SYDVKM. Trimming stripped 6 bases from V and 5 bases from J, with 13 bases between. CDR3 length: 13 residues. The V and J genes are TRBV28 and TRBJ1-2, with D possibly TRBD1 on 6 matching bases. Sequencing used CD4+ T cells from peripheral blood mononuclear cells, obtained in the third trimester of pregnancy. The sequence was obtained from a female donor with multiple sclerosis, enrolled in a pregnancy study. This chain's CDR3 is CASRTTGTYGYTF. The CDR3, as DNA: TGTGCCAGCAGGACGACAGGAACGTATGGCTACACCTTC.